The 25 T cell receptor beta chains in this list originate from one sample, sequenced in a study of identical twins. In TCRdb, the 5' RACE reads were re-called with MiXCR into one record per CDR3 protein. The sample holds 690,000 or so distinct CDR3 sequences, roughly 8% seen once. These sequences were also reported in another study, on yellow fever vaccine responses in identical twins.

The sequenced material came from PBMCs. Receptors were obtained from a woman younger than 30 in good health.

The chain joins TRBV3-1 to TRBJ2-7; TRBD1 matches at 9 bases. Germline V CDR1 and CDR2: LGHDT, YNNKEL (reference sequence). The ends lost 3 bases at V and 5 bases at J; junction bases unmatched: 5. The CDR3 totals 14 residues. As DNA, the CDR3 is TGTGCCAGCAGCCAGGGACAGGGTACCAACGAGCAGTACTTC. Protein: CASSQGQGTNEQYF.

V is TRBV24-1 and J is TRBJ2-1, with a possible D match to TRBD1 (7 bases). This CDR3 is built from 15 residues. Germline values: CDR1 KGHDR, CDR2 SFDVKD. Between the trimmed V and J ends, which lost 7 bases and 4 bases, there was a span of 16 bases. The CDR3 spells CATRGGTVLYNEQFF. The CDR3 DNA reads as TGTGCCACCAGGGGCGGGACAGTCCTTTACAATGAGCAGTTCTTC.

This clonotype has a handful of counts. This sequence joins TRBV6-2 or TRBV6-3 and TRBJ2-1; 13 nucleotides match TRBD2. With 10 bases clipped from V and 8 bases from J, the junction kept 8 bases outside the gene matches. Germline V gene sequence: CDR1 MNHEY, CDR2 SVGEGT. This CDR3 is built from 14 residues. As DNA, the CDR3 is TGTGCCACCTCAACTAGCGGGAGGGCTCATGAGCAGTTCTTC. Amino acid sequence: CATSTSGRAHEQFF.

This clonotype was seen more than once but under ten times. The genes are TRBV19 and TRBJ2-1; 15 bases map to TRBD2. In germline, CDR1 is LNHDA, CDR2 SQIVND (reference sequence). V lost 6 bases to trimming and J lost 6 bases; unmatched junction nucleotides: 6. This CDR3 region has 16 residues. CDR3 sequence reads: CASSGLAGGPGNEQFF. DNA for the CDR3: TGTGCCAGTAGCGGACTAGCGGGAGGGCCAGGCAATGAGCAGTTCTTC.

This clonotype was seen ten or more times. CDR3 in DNA: TGTGCCACCAGCAACCTCCCGACAGTCATCACCTACGAGCAGTACTTC. The encoded protein is CATSNLPTVITYEQYF. This rearrangement joins TRBV15 to TRBJ2-7; D might be TRBD1 (5 bases). In germline, CDR1 is LNHNV, CDR2 YYDKDF (reference sequence). The germline V and J ends were trimmed by 4 bases and 2 bases, with 18 bases remaining between them. This CDR3 comprises 16 residues.

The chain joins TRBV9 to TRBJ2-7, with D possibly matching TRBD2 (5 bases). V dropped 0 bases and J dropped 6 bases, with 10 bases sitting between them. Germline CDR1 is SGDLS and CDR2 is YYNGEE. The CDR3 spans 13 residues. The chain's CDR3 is CASSVGAGGEQYF. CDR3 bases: TGTGCCAGCAGCGTAGGTGCGGGTGGCGAGCAGTACTTC.

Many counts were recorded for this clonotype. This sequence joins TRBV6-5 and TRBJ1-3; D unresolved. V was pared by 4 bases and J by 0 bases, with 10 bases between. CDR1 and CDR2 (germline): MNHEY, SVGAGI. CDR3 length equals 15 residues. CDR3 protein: CASSSRMSSGNTIYF. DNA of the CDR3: TGTGCCAGCAGTTCCCGGATGAGCTCTGGAAACACCATATATTTT.

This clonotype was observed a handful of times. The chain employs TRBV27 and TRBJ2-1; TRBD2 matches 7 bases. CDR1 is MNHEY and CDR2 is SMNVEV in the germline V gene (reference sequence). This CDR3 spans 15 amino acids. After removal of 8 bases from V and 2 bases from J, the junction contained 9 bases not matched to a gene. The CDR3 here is CASGRDLGAYNEQFF. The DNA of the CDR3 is TGTGCCAGCGGGAGGGACCTGGGGGCCTACAATGAGCAGTTCTTC.

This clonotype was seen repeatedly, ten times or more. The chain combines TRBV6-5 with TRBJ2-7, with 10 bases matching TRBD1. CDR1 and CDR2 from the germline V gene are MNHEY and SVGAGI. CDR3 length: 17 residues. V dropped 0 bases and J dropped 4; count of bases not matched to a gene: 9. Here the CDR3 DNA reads TGTGCCAGCAGTTACTCGAAACTGGGGACAGGGGAATACGAGCAGTACTTC. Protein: CASSYSKLGTGEYEQYF.

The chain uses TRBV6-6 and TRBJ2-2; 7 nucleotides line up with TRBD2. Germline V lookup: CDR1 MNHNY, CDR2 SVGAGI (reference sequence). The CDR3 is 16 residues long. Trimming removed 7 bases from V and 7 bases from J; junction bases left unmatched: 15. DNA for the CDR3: TGTGCCAGCATCCTCTCGGGCGGGGGAGGGAACGGGGAGCTGTTTTTT. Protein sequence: CASILSGGGGNGELFF.

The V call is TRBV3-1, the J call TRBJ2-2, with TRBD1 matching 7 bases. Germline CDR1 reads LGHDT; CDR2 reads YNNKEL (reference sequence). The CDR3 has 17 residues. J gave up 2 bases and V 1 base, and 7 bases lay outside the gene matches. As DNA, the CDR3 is TGTGCCAGCAGCCAAGCCCGAGGGGGCTCCAACACCGGGGAGCTGTTTTTT. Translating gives CASSQARGGSNTGELFF. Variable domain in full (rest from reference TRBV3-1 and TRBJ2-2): DTAVSQTPKYLVTQMGNDKSIKCEQNLGHDTMYWYKQDSKKFLKIMFSYNNKELIINETVPNRFSPKSPDKAHLNLHINSLELGDSAVYFCASSQARGGSNTGELFFGEGSRLTVL.

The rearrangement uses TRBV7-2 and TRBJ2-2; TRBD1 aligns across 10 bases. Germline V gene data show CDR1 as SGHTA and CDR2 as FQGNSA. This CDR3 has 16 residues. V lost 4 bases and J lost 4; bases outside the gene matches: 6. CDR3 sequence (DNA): TGTGCCAGCAGCTCCGGACAGGGGGTGGGCACCGGGGAGCTGTTTTTT. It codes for CASSSGQGVGTGELFF.

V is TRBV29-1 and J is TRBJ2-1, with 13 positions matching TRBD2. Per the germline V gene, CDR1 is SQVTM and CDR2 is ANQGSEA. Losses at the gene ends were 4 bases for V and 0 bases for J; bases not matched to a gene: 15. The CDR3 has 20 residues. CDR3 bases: TGCAGCGTTGTAGGAGGGGCACTAGCGGGGGGGCCAGCCTCCTACAATGAGCAGTTCTTC. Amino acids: CSVVGGALAGGPASYNEQFF.

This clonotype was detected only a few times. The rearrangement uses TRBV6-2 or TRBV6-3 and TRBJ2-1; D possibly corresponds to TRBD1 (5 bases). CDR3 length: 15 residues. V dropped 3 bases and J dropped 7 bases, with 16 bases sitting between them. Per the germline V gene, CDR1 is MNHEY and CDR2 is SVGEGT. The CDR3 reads CASSYRRQGENEQFF. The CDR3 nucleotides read TGTGCCAGCAGTTATCGACGGCAGGGTGAAAATGAGCAGTTCTTC.

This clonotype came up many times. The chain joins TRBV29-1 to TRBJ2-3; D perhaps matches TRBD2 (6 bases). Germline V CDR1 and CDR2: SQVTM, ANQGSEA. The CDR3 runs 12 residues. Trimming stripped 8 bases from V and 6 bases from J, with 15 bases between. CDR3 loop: CSSSDPGDTQYF. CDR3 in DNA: TGCAGCTCTAGCGACCCGGGTGATACGCAGTATTTT.

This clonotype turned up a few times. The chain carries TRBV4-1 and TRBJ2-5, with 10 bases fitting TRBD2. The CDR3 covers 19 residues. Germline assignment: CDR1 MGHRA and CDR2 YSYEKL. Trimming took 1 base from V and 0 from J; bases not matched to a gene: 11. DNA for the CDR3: TGCGCCAGCAGCCAAGTAGCAGCGGGAGGGGAGAAGGACCAAGAGACCCAGTACTTC. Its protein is CASSQVAAGGEKDQETQYF.

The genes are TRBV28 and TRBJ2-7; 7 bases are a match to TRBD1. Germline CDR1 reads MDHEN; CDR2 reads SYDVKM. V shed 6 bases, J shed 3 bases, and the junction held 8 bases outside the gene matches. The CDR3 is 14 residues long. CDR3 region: CASSSPGGVYEQYF. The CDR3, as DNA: TGTGCCAGCAGCTCCCCAGGGGGTGTCTACGAGCAGTACTTC.

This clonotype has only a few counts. CDR3 in amino acids: CSVEAGGPYNEQFF. CDR3 DNA: TGCAGCGTTGAAGCGGGAGGGCCCTACAATGAGCAGTTCTTC. The J gene is TRBJ2-1, the V gene TRBV29-1; 8 positions match TRBD2. Germline CDR1 reads SQVTM; CDR2 reads ANQGSEA. The CDR3 sequence is 14 residues long. V lost 1 base to trimming and J lost 2 bases; unmatched junction nucleotides: 1.

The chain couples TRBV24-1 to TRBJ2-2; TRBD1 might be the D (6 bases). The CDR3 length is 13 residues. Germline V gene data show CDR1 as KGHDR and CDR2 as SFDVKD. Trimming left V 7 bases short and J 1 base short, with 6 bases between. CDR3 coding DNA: TGTGCCACCAGACAGGGGAACACCGGGGAGCTGTTTTTT. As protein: CATRQGNTGELFF.

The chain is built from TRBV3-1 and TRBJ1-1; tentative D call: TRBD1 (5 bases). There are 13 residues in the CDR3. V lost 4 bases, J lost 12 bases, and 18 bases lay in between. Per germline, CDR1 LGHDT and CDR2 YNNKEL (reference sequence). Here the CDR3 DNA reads TGTGCCAGCAGCCCCGGAGGAGGGGAGAGGTCTTTCTTT. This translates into CASSPGGGERSFF.

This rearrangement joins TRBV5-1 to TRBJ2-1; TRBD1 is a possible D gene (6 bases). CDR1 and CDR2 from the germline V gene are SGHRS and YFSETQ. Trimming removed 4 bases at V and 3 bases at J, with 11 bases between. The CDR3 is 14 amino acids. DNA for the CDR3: TGCGCCAGCAGCGGCAGGGGCGGCTACAATGAGCAGTTCTTC. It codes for CASSGRGGYNEQFF. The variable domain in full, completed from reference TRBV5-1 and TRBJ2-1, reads KAGVTQTPRYLIKTRGQQVTLSCSPISGHRSVSWYQQTPGQGLQFLFEYFSETQRNKGNFPGRFSGRQFSNSRSEMNVSTLELGDSALYLCASSGRGGYNEQFFGPGTRLTVL.

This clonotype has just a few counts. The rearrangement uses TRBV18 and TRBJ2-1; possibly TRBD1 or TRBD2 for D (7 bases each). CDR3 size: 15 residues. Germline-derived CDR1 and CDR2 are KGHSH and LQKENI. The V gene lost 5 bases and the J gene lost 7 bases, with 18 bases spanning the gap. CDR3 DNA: TGTGCCAGCTCAACCAGCCAGGGGGGGCTAAATGAGCAGTTCTTC. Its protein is CASSTSQGGLNEQFF.

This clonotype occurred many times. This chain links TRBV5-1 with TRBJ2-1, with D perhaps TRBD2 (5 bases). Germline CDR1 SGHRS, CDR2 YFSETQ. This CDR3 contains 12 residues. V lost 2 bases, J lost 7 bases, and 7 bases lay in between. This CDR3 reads CASSLAENEQFF. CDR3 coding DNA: TGCGCCAGCAGCTTAGCGGAAAATGAGCAGTTCTTC. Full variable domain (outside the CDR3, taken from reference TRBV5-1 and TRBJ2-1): KAGVTQTPRYLIKTRGQQVTLSCSPISGHRSVSWYQQTPGQGLQFLFEYFSETQRNKGNFPGRFSGRQFSNSRSEMNVSTLELGDSALYLCASSLAENEQFFGPGTRLTVL.

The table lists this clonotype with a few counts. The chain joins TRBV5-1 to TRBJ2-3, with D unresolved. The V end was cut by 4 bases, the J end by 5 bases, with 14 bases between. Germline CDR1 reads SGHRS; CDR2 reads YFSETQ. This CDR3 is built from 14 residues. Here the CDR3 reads CASSLRDGLDTQYF. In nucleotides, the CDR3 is TGCGCCAGCAGCCTCCGTGACGGCCTAGATACGCAGTATTTT.

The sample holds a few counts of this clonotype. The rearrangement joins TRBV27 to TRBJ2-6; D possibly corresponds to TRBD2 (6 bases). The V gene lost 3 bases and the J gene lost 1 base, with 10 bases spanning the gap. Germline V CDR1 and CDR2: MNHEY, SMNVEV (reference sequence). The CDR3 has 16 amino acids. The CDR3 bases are TGTGCCAGCAGTTTCGGCGGACTATCTGGGGCCAACGTCCTGACTTTC. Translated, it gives CASSFGGLSGANVLTF. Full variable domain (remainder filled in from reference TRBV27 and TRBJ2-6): EAQVTQNPRYLITVTGKKLTVTCSQNMNHEYMSWYRQDPGLGLRQIYYSMNVEVTDKGDVPEGYKVSRKEKRNFPLILESPSPNQTSLYFCASSFGGLSGANVLTFGAGSRLTVL.